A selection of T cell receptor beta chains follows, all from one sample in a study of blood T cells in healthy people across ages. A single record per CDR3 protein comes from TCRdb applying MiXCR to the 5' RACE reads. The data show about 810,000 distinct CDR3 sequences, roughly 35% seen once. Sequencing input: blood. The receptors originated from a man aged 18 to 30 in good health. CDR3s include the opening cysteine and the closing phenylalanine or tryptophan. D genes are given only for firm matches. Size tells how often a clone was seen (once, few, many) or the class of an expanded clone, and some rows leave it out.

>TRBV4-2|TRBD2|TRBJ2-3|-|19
CASSPPGLAGGSSTDTQYF
TGTGCCAGCAGTCCTCCGGGACTAGCGGGGGGCTCCAGCACAGATACGCAGTATTTT
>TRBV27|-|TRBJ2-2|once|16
CASSFFPSANTGELFF
TGTGCCAGCAGTTTTTTCCCTAGCGCCAACACCGGGGAGCTGTTTTTT
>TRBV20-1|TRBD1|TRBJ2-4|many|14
CSARDQGQRREQYF
TGCAGTGCTAGAGATCAGGGACAGAGACGAGAGCAGTACTTC
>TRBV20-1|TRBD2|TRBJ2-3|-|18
CSAEALAGGGKGTDTQYF
TGCAGTGCGGAGGCACTAGCGGGGGGTGGAAAAGGCACAGATACGCAGTATTTT
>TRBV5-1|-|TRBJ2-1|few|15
CASSSGGPPTDEQFF
TGCGCCAGCAGCTCCGGGGGGCCTCCGACGGATGAGCAGTTCTTC
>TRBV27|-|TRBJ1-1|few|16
CASHRTTLMGDTEAFF
TGTGCCAGTCATAGGACAACTCTAATGGGGGACACTGAAGCTTTCTTT
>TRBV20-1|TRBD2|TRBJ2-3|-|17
CSARDWTLAGGSDTQYF
TGCAGTGCTAGAGACTGGACTTTAGCGGGGGGTTCAGATACGCAGTATTTT
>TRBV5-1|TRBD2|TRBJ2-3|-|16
CASSLETSGSTDTQYF
TGCGCCAGCAGCTTGGAAACTAGCGGGAGCACAGATACGCAGTATTTT
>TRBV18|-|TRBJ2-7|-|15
CASSPGGPHSYEQYF
TGTGCCAGCTCTCCCGGAGGGCCCCACTCCTACGAGCAGTACTTC
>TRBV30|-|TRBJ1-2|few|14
CAWSVRVGGYGYTF
TGTGCCTGGAGTGTACGGGTAGGGGGCTATGGCTACACCTTC
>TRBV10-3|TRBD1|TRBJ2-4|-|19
CAISESKGQGPVTKNIQYF
TGTGCCATCAGTGAGTCGAAGGGACAGGGACCCGTGACCAAAAACATTCAGTACTTC
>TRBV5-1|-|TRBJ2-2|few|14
CASSLRIGTGELFF
TGCGCCAGCAGCTTGAGGATAGGTACCGGGGAGCTGTTTTTT
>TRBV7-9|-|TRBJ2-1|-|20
CASSLAGIISRQGSYNEQFF
TGTGCCAGCAGCTTAGCCGGGATAATCTCGCGGCAGGGCTCCTACAATGAGCAGTTCTTC
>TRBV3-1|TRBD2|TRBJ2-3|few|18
CASSQVAGGVTSTDTQYF
TGTGCCAGCAGCCAAGTCGCGGGGGGAGTAACTAGCACAGATACGCAGTATTTT
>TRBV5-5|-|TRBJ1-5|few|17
CASSLGLTWGGNQPQHF
TGTGCCAGCAGCTTAGGTCTCACATGGGGGGGCAATCAGCCCCAGCATTTT
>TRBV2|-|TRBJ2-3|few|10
CASLTDTQYF
TGTGCCAGCCTTACAGATACGCAGTATTTT